One T cell receptor beta chain is described in this entry. What it binds is unknown. These data originate in a study of shared clonotypes between healthy human individuals. General observations from the study: Sequencing depth was expected to affect clonotype sharing among donors. Non-shared clonotypes had lower generation probabilities than clonotypes shared by all four sorted-subset donors.

The CDR3 runs 14 residues. Germline V gives CDR1 SGHDT, CDR2 YYEEEE. V lost 4 bases, J lost 2 bases, and 13 bases lay in between. Every subset's genomic DNA went evenly onto several immunoSEQ plates. This table comes from immunoSEQ multiplex PCR, and its TCRdb copy is limited to in-frame clones, with some not included. The sample holds roughly 2,000,000 clones; around 96% are singletons and the top ten take roughly 1%. CD45RO-negative, CCR7-selected cells formed the naive CD8 fraction, which excluded terminally differentiated effector memory CD45RA+ cells. Sequencing was done on a sample of naive CD8+ T cells sorted from blood. This TCR came from a man aged 18 to 30 in good health. The genes are TRBV5-6 and TRBJ2-7, with D perhaps matching TRBD1 (5 bases). CDR3 protein: CASSILDNTYEQYF. The CDR3 DNA reads as TGTGCCAGCAGCATATTGGACAACACCTACGAGCAGTACTTC.